This entry is about one T cell receptor beta chain. The antigen is unknown. Trimming removed 5 bases from V and 4 bases from J; junction bases left unmatched: 3. The CDR3 is 13 residues long. Germline CDR1 is SGHTA and CDR2 is FQGTGA. Sequencing of TCR beta was undertaken in CD8+ and CD4+ T cells derived from blood. Bulk CD8+ and CD4+ cells came from magnetic negative isolation; CD8+ TEMRA by FACS. This specimen belongs to a study of CD8 T cells in Susac syndrome. The study, taken as a whole, reports: It was acknowledged in the study that its TCR sequencing and HLA analysis involved a relatively small number of individuals.

With random hexamers, 0.5 to 1 ug RNA was reverse transcribed. Across 54 Vbeta and 13 Jbeta, immunoSEQ multiplex PCR amplified TCR beta CDR3. TCRdb processed the immunoSEQ multiplex PCR reads anew with MiXCR; each CDR3 protein has one entry. The data show about 200,000 distinct CDR3 sequences, about 95% seen once. The specimen sequenced was CD4+ T cells from PBMCs. This chain links TRBV7-3 with TRBJ2-3; TRBD2 aligns across 7 bases. The clonotype originates from a human donor in good health. Written as DNA, the CDR3 is TGTGCCAGCAGCCGGGAGGTGGCAGATACGCAGTATTTT. Encoded protein: CASSREVADTQYF.